The 23 T cell receptor beta chains listed next were all sequenced from one sample in a study of T-cell memory formation after mild COVID-19 (dated by TCRdb to the early 2020s). Receptor libraries were prepared by 5' RACE. TCRdb shows the sequencer as Illumina NovaSeq 6000. TCRdb itself trimmed the public reads at Q25 with fastp, ran MiXCR and retained productive beta chains. Identical CDR3 proteins give one entry, which carries the most common genes and DNA. The sample table contains approximately 300,000 distinct CDR3 sequences; only one count was recorded for roughly 15% of them. Jointly, the top ten make up approximately 20% of the sample. The sample consisted of PBMCs or a T cell subset sorted from them (not recorded which). The receptors come from a man younger than 35 who had mild COVID-19 (a few samples of this study predate the infection). The sample titles of this study are shuffled in the database, so cell type and time point are left out; the donor was told from shared clones.

This clonotype was recorded a few times. The chain combines TRBV19 with TRBJ2-7; D possibly matches TRBD1 or TRBD2 (5 bases each). Trimming stripped 4 bases from V and 5 bases from J, with 12 bases between. CDR1 and CDR2 from the germline V gene are LNHDA and SQIVND (reference sequence). The CDR3 totals 13 residues. The CDR3 nucleotides are TGTGCCAGTAGTAGGGGGTTTGTCGACGAGCAGTACGTC. Amino acid sequence: CASSRGFVDEQYV.

The chain uses TRBV3-1 and TRBJ1-5; 7 bases agree with TRBD1. This CDR3 region has 15 residues. With V trimmed by 3 bases and J by 8 bases, 10 bases remained unmatched. In germline, CDR1 is LGHDT, CDR2 YNNKEL (reference sequence). The CDR3 DNA sequence: TGTGCCAGCAGCCAGTGGGACAGCCGAGAAGAGCCCCAGCATTTT. It is translated as CASSQWDSREEPQHF.

This clonotype was observed many times. This chain joins TRBV6-2 or TRBV6-3 and TRBJ2-2; D remains ambiguous. Germline V gives CDR1 MNHEY, CDR2 SVGEGT. V shed 2 bases and J shed 1 base, with 14 bases lying between them. CDR3 length: 17 amino acids. CDR3 amino acids: CASSYGRPGLNTGELFF. The DNA for the CDR3 is TGTGCCAGCAGTTACGGGCGTCCCGGGCTGAACACCGGGGAGCTGTTTTTT.

The J gene is TRBJ1-3, the V gene TRBV7-8, with TRBD1 identical over 11 bases. The trim removed 2 bases at V and 4 bases at J, leaving 7 bases unmatched. This CDR3 contains 17 residues. CDR1 and CDR2 from the germline V gene are SGHVS and FQNEAQ. The CDR3 spells CASSLSGTGGSGNTIYF. The CDR3 DNA reads as TGTGCCAGCAGCTTATCGGGGACAGGGGGTTCAGGAAACACCATATATTTT.

The chain has TRBV4-3 and TRBJ1-5, with D possibly matching TRBD1 (5 bases). Trimming stripped 0 bases from V and 7 bases from J, with 16 bases between. The CDR3 totals 16 residues. Germline CDR1 reads LGHNA; CDR2 reads YSLEER. CDR3 sequence: CASSQDFGGGGQPQHF. As DNA, the CDR3 is TGCGCCAGCAGCCAAGATTTCGGGGGTGGAGGGCAGCCCCAGCATTTT.

The chain couples TRBV27 to TRBJ1-6; no clear D gene. V lost 10 bases and J 3 bases, leaving 10 bases between the germline ends. This CDR3 is built from 13 residues. Looked up from germline, CDR1 is MNHEY and CDR2 is SMNVEV (reference sequence). The CDR3 DNA reads as TGTGCCACCGGAGTGATCTATAATTCACCCCTCCACTTT. Its translation: CATGVIYNSPLHF.

A few counts support this clonotype. The chain joins TRBV7-2 to TRBJ1-6; 8 bases agree with TRBD1. Germline V lookup: CDR1 SGHTA, CDR2 FQGNSA. The junction had 6 bases not matched to a gene; V was cut back by 5 bases and J by 9 bases. This CDR3 region has 14 residues. CDR3: CASSLDRAASPLHF. As DNA, the CDR3 is TGTGCCAGCAGCCTGGACAGGGCGGCTTCACCCCTCCACTTT. Drawing the rest from reference TRBV7-2 and TRBJ1-6, the complete variable domain is GAGVSQSPSNKVTEKGKDVELRCDPISGHTALYWYRQSLGQGLEFLIYFQGNSAPDKSGLPSDRFSAERTGGSVSTLTIQRTQQEDSAVYLCASSLDRAASPLHFGNGTRLTVT.

The V and J genes are TRBV7-9 and TRBJ1-1; D call uncertain. Trimming left V 5 bases short and J 2 bases short, with 9 bases between. This CDR3 has 13 residues. CDR1 and CDR2 from the germline V gene are SEHNR and FQNEAQ (reference sequence). Here the CDR3 reads CASSPPRNTEAFF. The CDR3 DNA sequence: TGTGCCAGCAGCCCCCCCCGAAACACTGAAGCTTTCTTT.

V gene TRBV2 combines with J gene TRBJ1-5, with 9 bases that match TRBD1. The CDR3 length is 17 residues. From germline, CDR1 is SNHLY and CDR2 FYNNEI. J gave up 2 bases and V 6 bases, and 11 bases lay outside the gene matches. CDR3 DNA sequence: TGTGCCAGCAGATATAGACAGGGGGAGCCGGGCAATCAGCCCCAGCATTTT. This translates into CASRYRQGEPGNQPQHF.

This sequence joins TRBV29-1 and TRBJ1-1, with D unclear. The CDR3 spans 14 residues. Trimming shortened V by 6 bases and J by 5 bases, and 19 bases separated the two germline ends. Germline V gene sequence: CDR1 SQVTM, CDR2 ANQGSEA. The CDR3 DNA reads as TGCAGCGTGGCTTACCGGGCCTCTCGGACTGAAGCTTTCTTT. It translates to CSVAYRASRTEAFF.

This clonotype was observed a few times. This sequence joins TRBV20-1 and TRBJ2-2; D call uncertain. This CDR3 has 13 amino acids. The germline gives CDR1 DFQATT, CDR2 SNEGSKA (reference sequence). V gave up 0 bases and J gave up 5 bases, with 7 bases separating them. This CDR3 is CSARERRTGELFF. CDR3 sequence (DNA): TGCAGTGCTAGAGAGAGGCGGACCGGGGAGCTGTTTTTT.

This clonotype appeared a few times. The chain is built from TRBV27 and TRBJ2-7; the D gene is possibly TRBD1 (6 bases). In germline, CDR1 is MNHEY, CDR2 SMNVEV (reference sequence). V lost 7 bases and J lost 2, with 18 bases in between. The CDR3 runs to 15 residues. CDR3 DNA sequence: TGTGCCAGCAAGACCACCCCGGGGACAACCTACGAGCAGTACTTC. It translates to CASKTTPGTTYEQYF.

This clonotype has a handful of counts. The chain carries TRBV29-1 and TRBJ1-1, with 7 bases lining up with TRBD1. V dropped 7 bases and J dropped 1; count of bases not matched to a gene: 6. CDR1 is SQVTM, CDR2 ANQGSEA, per germline. The CDR3 sequence is 13 residues long. The CDR3 reads CSDLGQTNTEAFF. CDR3 bases: TGCAGCGACTTGGGACAGACGAACACTGAAGCTTTCTTT.

This clonotype was seen a handful of times. This chain links TRBV12-3 or TRBV12-4 with TRBJ2-3, with D possibly being TRBD2 (6 bases). V was trimmed by 1 base and J by 2 bases, leaving 7 bases between them. The CDR3 length is 14 residues. CDR3 sequence (DNA): TGTGCCAGCAGTTTAGTAGCGGCCACAGATACGCAGTATTTT. Its protein is CASSLVAATDTQYF.

This chain links TRBV3-1 with TRBJ2-2; 7 bases line up with TRBD1. The germline V gene encodes CDR1 LGHDT and CDR2 YNNKEL (reference sequence). V trimming: 4 bases; J trimming: 2 bases; junction bases outside the gene matches: 13. This CDR3 is built from 18 residues. For the CDR3, the DNA is TGTGCCAGCAGCCGAAACCTCGGGACAGCCATTAACACCGGGGAGCTGTTTTTT. Translating it yields CASSRNLGTAINTGELFF. The variable domain in full, completed from reference TRBV3-1 and TRBJ2-2, reads DTAVSQTPKYLVTQMGNDKSIKCEQNLGHDTMYWYKQDSKKFLKIMFSYNNKELIINETVPNRFSPKSPDKAHLNLHINSLELGDSAVYFCASSRNLGTAINTGELFFGEGSRLTVL.

This clonotype occurred a few times. The chain recombines TRBV15 with TRBJ1-1; 9 bases are a match to TRBD1. The V and J ends lost 6 bases and 0 bases, in that order; junction bases with no gene match: 5. The germline V gene encodes CDR1 LNHNV and CDR2 YYDKDF (reference sequence). CDR3 length: 15 residues. The CDR3 region has the DNA TGTGCCACCAGTTGGGACAGGGACATGAACACTGAAGCTTTCTTT. Its translation: CATSWDRDMNTEAFF.

This clonotype was detected only a few times. This rearrangement joins TRBV7-9 to TRBJ2-1; 14 nucleotides align to TRBD2. The CDR3 totals 19 residues. Germline V gene sequence: CDR1 SEHNR, CDR2 FQNEAQ (reference sequence). V lost 0 bases, J lost 0 bases, and 4 bases stayed unmatched. Here the CDR3 DNA reads TGTGCCAGCAGCTTAGCTAGCGGGACTAGCGGGGGCTCCTACAATGAGCAGTTCTTC. This translates into CASSLASGTSGGSYNEQFF. Full variable domain (remainder filled in from reference TRBV7-9 and TRBJ2-1): DTGVSQNPRHKITKRGQNVTFRCDPISEHNRLYWYRQTLGQGPEFLTYFQNEAQLEKSRLLSDRFSAERPKGSFSTLEIQRTEQGDSAMYLCASSLASGTSGGSYNEQFFGPGTRLTVL.

This clonotype turned up a few times. The chain is built from TRBV5-5 and TRBJ2-2, with no clear D. Trimming cost V 5 bases and J 7 bases, with 6 bases left between them. Germline CDR1 SGHKS, CDR2 YYEKEE (reference sequence). The CDR3 length is 11 residues. This CDR3 is CASRGGGELFF. DNA of the CDR3: TGTGCCAGCAGGGGCGGCGGGGAGCTGTTTTTT.

This clonotype was seen repeatedly, ten times or more. The chain carries TRBV29-1 and TRBJ2-4; D might be TRBD1 or TRBD2, each matching 5 bases. The CDR3 length is 16 residues. V lost 2 bases, J lost 0 bases, and 14 bases lay in between. Per the germline V gene, CDR1 is SQVTM and CDR2 is ANQGSEA. The CDR3 sequence is CSVERYGDRAKNIQYF. In DNA, the CDR3 is TGCAGCGTTGAAAGGTACGGGGACCGAGCCAAAAACATTCAGTACTTC.

Many counts were recorded for this clonotype. CDR3: CASSPTGGFIIQYF. The CDR3 nucleotides read TGCGCCAGCAGTCCAACAGGGGGCTTCATCATTCAGTACTTC. J is TRBJ2-4 and V is TRBV5-1, with 9 bases that match TRBD1. Unmatched junction bases numbered 9, after V lost 5 bases and J lost 9 bases. The CDR3 runs 14 residues. Germline CDR1 and CDR2: SGHRS and YFSETQ.

V usage is TRBV7-2 and J usage is TRBJ1-2, with 7 nucleotides matching TRBD1. CDR3 length: 12 residues. Germline-derived CDR1 and CDR2 are SGHTA and FQGNSA. Trimming cost V 8 bases and J 8 bases; bases outside gene matches: 8. CDR3: CASRPSGGGYTF. The CDR3 DNA reads TGTGCCAGCCGACCCTCAGGGGGGGGCTACACCTTC. Using reference TRBV7-2 and TRBJ1-2 for the parts outside the CDR3, the full variable domain is GAGVSQSPSNKVTEKGKDVELRCDPISGHTALYWYRQSLGQGLEFLIYFQGNSAPDKSGLPSDRFSAERTGGSVSTLTIQRTQQEDSAVYLCASRPSGGGYTFGSGTRLTVV.

This clonotype was observed a handful of times. The chain links TRBV7-2 to TRBJ2-2; 7 bases line up with TRBD2. Germline V CDR1 and CDR2: SGHTA, FQGNSA. This CDR3 is built from 16 residues. The V segment lost 0 bases and the J segment 6 bases; nucleotides outside the gene matches: 7. This CDR3 is CASSLAGGYFAGELFF. CDR3 DNA: TGTGCCAGCAGCTTAGCCGGGGGGTATTTTGCCGGGGAGCTGTTTTTT.

A few counts support this clonotype. The chain has TRBV5-1 and TRBJ2-7; 10 bases are shared with TRBD1. J gave up 5 bases and V 7 bases, and 3 bases lay outside the gene matches. Looked up from germline, CDR1 is SGHRS and CDR2 is YFSETQ. The CDR3 loop spans 12 amino acids. CDR3 in amino acids: CASSGTGDEQYF. The CDR3 DNA reads as TGCGCCAGCTCCGGGACAGGGGACGAGCAGTACTTC. Full variable domain (remainder filled in from reference TRBV5-1 and TRBJ2-7): KAGVTQTPRYLIKTRGQQVTLSCSPISGHRSVSWYQQTPGQGLQFLFEYFSETQRNKGNFPGRFSGRQFSNSRSEMNVSTLELGDSALYLCASSGTGDEQYFGPGTRLTVT.